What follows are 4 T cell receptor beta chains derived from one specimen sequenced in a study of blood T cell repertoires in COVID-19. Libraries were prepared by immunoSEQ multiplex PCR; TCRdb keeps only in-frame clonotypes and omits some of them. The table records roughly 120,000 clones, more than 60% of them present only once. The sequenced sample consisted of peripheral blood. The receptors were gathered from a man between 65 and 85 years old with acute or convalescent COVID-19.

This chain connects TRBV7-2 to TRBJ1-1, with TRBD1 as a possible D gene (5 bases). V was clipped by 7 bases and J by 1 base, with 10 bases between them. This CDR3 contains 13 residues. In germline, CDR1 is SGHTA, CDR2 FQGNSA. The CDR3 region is CASKIDRNTEAFF. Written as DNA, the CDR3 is TGTGCCAGCAAAATCGACAGGAACACTGAAGCTTTCTTT.

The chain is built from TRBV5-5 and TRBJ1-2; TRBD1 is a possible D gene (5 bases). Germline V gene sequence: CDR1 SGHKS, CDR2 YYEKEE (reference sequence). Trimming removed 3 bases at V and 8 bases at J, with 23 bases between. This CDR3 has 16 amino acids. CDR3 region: CASSSGVGNLLWGYTF. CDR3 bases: TGTGCCAGCAGCTCGGGGGTCGGTAACCTATTGTGGGGCTACACCTTC.

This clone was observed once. This CDR3 is CSVGTVNTEAFF. The CDR3 DNA follows: TGCAGCGTTGGGACAGTTAACACTGAAGCTTTCTTT. The rearrangement links TRBV29-1 to TRBJ1-1; a weak D match, TRBD1 (6 bases). V lost 4 bases and J lost 2, with 8 bases in between. The CDR3 extends over 12 amino acids. Germline assignment: CDR1 SQVTM and CDR2 ANQGSEA.

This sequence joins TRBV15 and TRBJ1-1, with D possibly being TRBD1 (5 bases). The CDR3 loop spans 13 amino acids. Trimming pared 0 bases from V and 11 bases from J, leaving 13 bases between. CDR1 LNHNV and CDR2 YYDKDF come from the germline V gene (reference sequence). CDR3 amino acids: CATSREPREGAFF. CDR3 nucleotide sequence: TGTGCCACCAGCAGAGAGCCCAGGGAGGGGGCTTTCTTT. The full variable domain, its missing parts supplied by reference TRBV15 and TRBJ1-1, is DAMVIQNPRYQVTQFGKPVTLSCSQTLNHNVMYWYQQKSSQAPKLLFHYYDKDFNNEADTPDNFQSRRPNTSFCFLDIRSPGLGDTAMYLCATSREPREGAFFGQGTRLTVV.